Shown below are 10 T cell receptor beta chains from a single sample sequenced in a study of cytomegalovirus exposure and HLA in healthy donors (dated by TCRdb to about 2017). Library creation used the immunoSEQ multiplex PCR assay. The multiplex PCR relied on a mix of 60 forward primers for TCR Vbeta segments and 13 reverse primers for TCR Jbeta segments. As stored in TCRdb, this immuneACCESS dataset retains in-frame rearrangements with V and J assigned. A fraction of the clones does not appear; measured against another copy, unresolved V genes explain less than half of the discrepancy, and the remainder lacks a known reason. The sample table includes 45,000 to 55,000 clones. Roughly 26% of the sample comes from the top ten. The sequenced sample was PBMCs. The source is a man aged 40-50 years in good health and CMV-seropositive.

This chain uses TRBV28 with TRBJ1-1; no firm D call. V lost 7 bases to trimming and J lost 1 base, with 10 bases between them. CDR3 length: 13 amino acids. Germline loops: CDR1 MDHEN, CDR2 SYDVKM. DNA for the CDR3: TGTGCCAGCAATCGGGGAGGGAACACTGAAGCTTTCTTT. Translated, it gives CASNRGGNTEAFF.

The rearrangement uses TRBV7-2 and TRBJ1-1; D gene unclear. The CDR3 runs 13 residues. V lost 1 base and J 3 bases, leaving 6 bases between the germline ends. CDR1 and CDR2 (germline): SGHTA, FQGNSA. DNA of the CDR3: TGTGCCAGCAGCTTAGAGGAGGACACTGAAGCTTTCTTT. Its protein is CASSLEEDTEAFF.

The chain is built from TRBV18 and TRBJ2-7; 9 positions match TRBD1. With V trimmed by 3 bases and J by 1 base, 4 bases remained unmatched. This CDR3 contains 15 residues. Germline loops: CDR1 KGHSH, CDR2 LQKENI. CDR3 bases: TGTGCCAGCTCACCCGGGACAGGGCCTTCCTACGAGCAGTACTTC. Translated, it gives CASSPGTGPSYEQYF.

The chain carries TRBV6-5 and TRBJ2-1, with 9 nucleotides matching TRBD1. The CDR3 covers 14 residues. Germline V gene data show CDR1 as MNHEY and CDR2 as SVGAGI. After removal of 5 bases from V and 6 bases from J, the junction contained 5 bases not matched to a gene. CDR3 amino acids: CASSTPTGGNEQFF. Here the CDR3 DNA reads TGTGCCAGCAGTACTCCGACAGGGGGCAATGAGCAGTTCTTC.

V is TRBV4-2 and J is TRBJ2-5, with 10 bases lining up with TRBD2. The CDR3 consists of 15 residues. V lost 1 base and J lost 2; bases outside the gene matches: 1. Germline loops: CDR1 LGHNA, CDR2 YNFKEQ. The CDR3 reads CASSQGTSGQETQYF. The CDR3 coding sequence is TGTGCCAGCAGCCAAGGGACTAGCGGTCAAGAGACCCAGTACTTC.

The chain has TRBV6-1 and TRBJ2-7; 8 bases map to TRBD1. V lost 4 bases to trimming and J lost 2 bases; unmatched junction nucleotides: 4. The CDR3 spans 14 residues. Germline V lookup: CDR1 MNHNS, CDR2 SASEGT. CDR3 in DNA: TGTGCCAGCAGTGTAGGACAGGGAACCTACGAGCAGTACTTC. As protein: CASSVGQGTYEQYF.

The chain couples TRBV7-2 to TRBJ1-5, with a weak D call TRBD1 (6 bases). Trimming pared 5 bases from V and 6 bases from J, leaving 11 bases between. Germline CDR1 is SGHTA and CDR2 is FQGNSA. This CDR3 region has 13 residues. This CDR3 reads CASSTGTLQPQHF. The CDR3 DNA follows: TGTGCCAGCAGCACGGGGACACTTCAGCCCCAGCATTTT.

The chain has TRBV30 and TRBJ2-7, with 7 bases fitting TRBD2. CDR1 GTSNPN and CDR2 SVGIG come from the germline V gene (reference sequence). After removal of 3 bases from V and 7 bases from J, the junction contained 12 bases not matched to a gene. The CDR3 has 14 residues. CDR3 region: CAWRSRAGPREQYF. In nucleotides, the CDR3 is TGTGCCTGGAGGAGCCGAGCGGGGCCGCGGGAGCAGTACTTC.

V is TRBV5-6 and J is TRBJ1-3; 7 bases align to TRBD1. The CDR3 runs to 15 residues. The germline CDR1 and CDR2 sequences are SGHDT and YYEEEE. With V trimmed by 4 bases and J by 2 bases, 6 bases remained unmatched. CDR3 protein: CASSQLTGTGNTIYF. In nucleotides, the CDR3 is TGTGCCAGCAGCCAGTTGACAGGGACTGGAAACACCATATATTTT.

Remarks on this clone: Other nucleotide sequences from this sample produce the same CDR3. V and J are TRBV9 and TRBJ1-1; D is possibly TRBD1 (5 bases). V gave up 0 bases and J gave up 1 base, with 10 bases separating them. The CDR3 is 15 residues long. Germline V gives CDR1 SGDLS, CDR2 YYNGEE. The CDR3 region has the DNA TGTGCCAGCAGCGTAGACCCTGACAGGAACACTGAAGCTTTCTTT. Translation gives CASSVDPDRNTEAFF.